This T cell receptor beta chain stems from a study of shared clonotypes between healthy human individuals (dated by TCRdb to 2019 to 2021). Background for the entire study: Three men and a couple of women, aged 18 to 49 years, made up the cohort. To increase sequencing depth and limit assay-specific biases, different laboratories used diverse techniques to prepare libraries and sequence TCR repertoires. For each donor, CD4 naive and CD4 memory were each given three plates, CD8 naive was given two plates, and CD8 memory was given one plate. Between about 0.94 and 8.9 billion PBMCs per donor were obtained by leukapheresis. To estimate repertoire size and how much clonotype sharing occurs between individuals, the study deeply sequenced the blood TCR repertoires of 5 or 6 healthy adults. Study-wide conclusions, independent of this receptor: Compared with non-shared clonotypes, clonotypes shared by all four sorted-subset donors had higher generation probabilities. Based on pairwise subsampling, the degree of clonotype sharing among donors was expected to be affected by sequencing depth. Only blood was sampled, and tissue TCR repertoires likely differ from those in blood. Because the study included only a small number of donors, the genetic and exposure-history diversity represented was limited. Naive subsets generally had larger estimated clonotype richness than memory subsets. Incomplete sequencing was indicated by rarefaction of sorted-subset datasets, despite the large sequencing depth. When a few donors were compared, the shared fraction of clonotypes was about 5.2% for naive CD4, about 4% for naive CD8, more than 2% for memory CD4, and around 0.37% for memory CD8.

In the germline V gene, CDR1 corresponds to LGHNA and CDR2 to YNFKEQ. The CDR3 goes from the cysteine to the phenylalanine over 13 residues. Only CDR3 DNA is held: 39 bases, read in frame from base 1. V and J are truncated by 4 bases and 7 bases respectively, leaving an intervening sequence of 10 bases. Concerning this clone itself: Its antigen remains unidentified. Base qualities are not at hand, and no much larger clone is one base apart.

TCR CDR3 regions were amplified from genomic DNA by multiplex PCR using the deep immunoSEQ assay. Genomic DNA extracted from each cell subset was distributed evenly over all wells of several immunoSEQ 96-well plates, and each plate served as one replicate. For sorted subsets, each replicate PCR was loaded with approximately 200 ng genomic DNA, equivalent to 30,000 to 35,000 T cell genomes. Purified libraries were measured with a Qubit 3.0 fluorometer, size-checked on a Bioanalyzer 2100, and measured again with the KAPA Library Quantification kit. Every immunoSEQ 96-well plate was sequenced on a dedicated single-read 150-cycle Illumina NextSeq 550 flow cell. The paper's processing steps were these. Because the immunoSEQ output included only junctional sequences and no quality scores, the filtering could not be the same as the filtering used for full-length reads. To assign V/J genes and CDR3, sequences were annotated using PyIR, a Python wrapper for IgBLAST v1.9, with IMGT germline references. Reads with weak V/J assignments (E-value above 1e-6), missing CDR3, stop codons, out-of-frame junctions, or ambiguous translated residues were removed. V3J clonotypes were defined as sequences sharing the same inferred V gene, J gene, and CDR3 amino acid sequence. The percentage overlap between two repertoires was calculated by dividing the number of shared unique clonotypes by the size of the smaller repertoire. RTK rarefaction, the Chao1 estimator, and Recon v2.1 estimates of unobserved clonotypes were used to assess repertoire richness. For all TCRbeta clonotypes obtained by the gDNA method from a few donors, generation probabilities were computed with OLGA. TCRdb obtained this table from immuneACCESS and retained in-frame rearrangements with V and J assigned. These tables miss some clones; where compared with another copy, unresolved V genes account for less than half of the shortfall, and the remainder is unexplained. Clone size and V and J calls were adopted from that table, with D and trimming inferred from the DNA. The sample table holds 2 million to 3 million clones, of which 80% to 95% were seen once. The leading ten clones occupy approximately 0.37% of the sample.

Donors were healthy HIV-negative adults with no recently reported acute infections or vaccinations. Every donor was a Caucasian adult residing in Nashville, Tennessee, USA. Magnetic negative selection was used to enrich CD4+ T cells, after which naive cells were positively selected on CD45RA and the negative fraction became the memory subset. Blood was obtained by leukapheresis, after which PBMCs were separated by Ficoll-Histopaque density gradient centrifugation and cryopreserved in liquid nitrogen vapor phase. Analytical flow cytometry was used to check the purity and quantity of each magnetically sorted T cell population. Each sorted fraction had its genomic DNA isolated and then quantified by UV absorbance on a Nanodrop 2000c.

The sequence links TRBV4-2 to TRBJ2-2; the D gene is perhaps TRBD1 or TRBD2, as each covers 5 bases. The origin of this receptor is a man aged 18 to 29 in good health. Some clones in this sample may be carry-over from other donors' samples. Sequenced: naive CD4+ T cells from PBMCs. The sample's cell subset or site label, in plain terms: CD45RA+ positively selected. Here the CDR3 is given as CASSPGTDGELFF. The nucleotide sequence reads TGTGCCAGCAGCCCCGGGACGGACGGGGAGCTGTTTTTT.